This T cell receptor (beta chain) was captured in a study of cytomegalovirus exposure and HLA in healthy donors. Germline CDR1 SQVTM, CDR2 ANQGSEA. V dropped 5 bases and J dropped 7 bases, with 14 bases sitting between them. The CDR3 has 13 residues. Study-wide results and limits: TCR beta chains numbering some 160 were designated cytomegalovirus-associated. One later analysis reportedly identified an Asian-associated ancestry cluster that showed fewer N-insertions than the approximately 710-donor mean. Most CMV-associated TCR beta chains appeared HLA-restricted in a later analysis.

It was with 60 Vbeta and 13 Jbeta primers that the PCR ran. Sequenced by immunoSEQ multiplex PCR; TCRdb stores in-frame clones only, minus some. The sample lists about 140,000 clones, around 79% occurring once. This clone appeared a few times. Its antigen is not known. Material: PBMCs. The chain links TRBV29-1 to TRBJ1-4; no reliable D call. This receptor was obtained from a female donor in good health and CMV-seronegative. CDR3 sequence reads: CSVKGSGREKLFF. DNA for the CDR3: TGCAGCGTTAAGGGAAGCGGGCGTGAAAAACTGTTTTTT.